The 14 T cell receptor beta chains presented below share a single source sample, sequenced in a study of shared clonotypes between healthy human individuals. Sequencing used immunoSEQ multiplex PCR; TCRdb keeps in-frame clones, though not all of them. The table shows more than 400,000 clones, with around 73% occurring only once. Sequenced sample: PBMCs. Receptors were obtained from a woman aged 40 to 50 in good health. Some clones in this sample may be carry-over from other donors' samples.

The chain employs TRBV6-4 and TRBJ1-2; no firm D call. Trimming took 0 bases from V and 4 from J, leaving 9 bases between them. Germline V gene sequence: CDR1 MRHNA, CDR2 SNTAGT. The CDR3 length is 14 residues. The CDR3 is CASSDSPTTYGYTF. CDR3 bases: TGTGCCAGCAGTGACTCCCCTACGACCTATGGCTACACCTTC.

As concerns this clone: This CDR3 is also generated by other DNA sequences in the sample. The V and J genes are TRBV7-9 and TRBJ2-7, with 7 bases identical to TRBD1. This CDR3 comprises 15 residues. Germline V gene sequence: CDR1 SEHNR, CDR2 FQNEAQ (reference sequence). Losses at the gene ends were 1 base for V and 2 bases for J; bases not matched to a gene: 5. CDR3 amino acids: CASSLGQGGAYEQYF. The DNA for the CDR3 is TGTGCCAGCAGCTTAGGACAGGGCGGTGCCTACGAGCAGTACTTC.

The chain has TRBV7-3 and TRBJ2-2, with 15 bases aligning to TRBD2. The junction had 10 bases not matched to a gene; V was cut back by 5 bases and J by 6 bases. CDR3 length: 18 amino acids. The V gene's germline CDR1 is SGHTA and CDR2 FQGTGA. The CDR3 here is CASSLRTSGRGLAGELFF. CDR3 bases: TGTGCCAGCAGCCTCCGGACTAGCGGGAGGGGATTGGCCGGGGAGCTGTTTTTT.

This chain uses TRBV6-1 with TRBJ1-2, with D possibly TRBD1 on 5 matching bases. The CDR3 runs to 13 residues. Germline assignment: CDR1 MNHNS and CDR2 SASEGT. V was shortened by 3 bases and J by 4 bases, with 9 bases between the two germline ends. CDR3 loop: CASSDSTGYGYTF. CDR3 nucleotide sequence: TGTGCCAGCAGTGATTCAACAGGCTATGGCTACACCTTC.

The chain has TRBV7-9 and TRBJ2-3; a weak D match, TRBD2 (6 bases). Between the trimmed V and J ends, which lost 4 bases and 6 bases, there was a span of 17 bases. The CDR3 has 15 residues. Germline CDR1 reads SEHNR; CDR2 reads FQNEAQ (reference sequence). The CDR3 sequence: CASSSAGPSWDTQYF. The CDR3, as DNA: TGTGCCAGCAGCTCCGCGGGACCGTCTTGGGATACGCAGTATTTT.

The chain employs TRBV4-1 and TRBJ2-1, with 9 bases aligning to TRBD1. The trim removed 3 bases at V and 4 bases at J, leaving 10 bases unmatched. The CDR3 runs 17 residues. Germline CDR1 reads MGHRA; CDR2 reads YSYEKL. The CDR3 DNA follows: TGCGCCAGCAGCCACCGATTGCCGGGACAGGGATACAATGAGCAGTTCTTC. This sequence encodes CASSHRLPGQGYNEQFF.

The rearrangement uses TRBV13 and TRBJ2-3; D is unclear. The CDR3 covers 14 residues. Deletions cut 4 bases from V and 4 bases from J, with 12 bases between. CDR1 is PRHDT and CDR2 is FYEKMQ in the germline V gene (reference sequence). For the CDR3, the DNA is TGTGCCAGCAGCTCTTCCAAGGCAGCAGATACGCAGTATTTT. Translated: CASSSSKAADTQYF. The whole variable domain, filled in from reference TRBV13 and TRBJ2-3, reads AAGVIQSPRHLIKEKRETATLKCYPIPRHDTVYWYQQGPGQDPQFLISFYEKMQSDKGSIPDRFSAQQFSDYHSELNMSSLELGDSALYFCASSSSKAADTQYFGPGTRLTVL.

This clone was detected only a few times. The genes are TRBV6-1 and TRBJ2-1; 7 positions agree with TRBD1. The length of the CDR3 is 15 residues. Germline-derived CDR1 and CDR2 are MNHNS and SASEGT. J was trimmed by 4 bases and V by 6 bases; bases with no gene match: 9. CDR3: CASSLGTAPYNEQFF. CDR3 sequence (DNA): TGTGCCAGCAGCCTCGGGACAGCCCCGTACAATGAGCAGTTCTTC.

The genes are TRBV7-9 and TRBJ2-2, with D unresolved. The ends were cut back, 0 bases at V and 5 bases at J, with 7 bases in the middle. Per the germline V gene, CDR1 is SEHNR and CDR2 is FQNEAQ (reference sequence). This CDR3 is 14 amino acids long. CDR3 sequence: CASSLAMTTGELFF. The CDR3 DNA sequence: TGTGCCAGCAGCTTAGCGATGACTACCGGGGAGCTGTTTTTT. The full variable domain, rest sourced from reference TRBV7-9 and TRBJ2-2, is DTGVSQNPRHKITKRGQNVTFRCDPISEHNRLYWYRQTLGQGPEFLTYFQNEAQLEKSRLLSDRFSAERPKGSFSTLEIQRTEQGDSAMYLCASSLAMTTGELFFGEGSRLTVL.

This rearrangement joins TRBV11-1 to TRBJ2-1, with 13 bases that match TRBD2. This CDR3 spans 17 amino acids. Germline V CDR1 and CDR2: SGHAT, FQDESV (reference sequence). Trimming at V came to 5 bases and at J to 0 bases, leaving 4 bases not matched to a gene. The CDR3 sequence: CASSIRTSGGSYNEQFF. The CDR3 DNA reads TGTGCCAGCAGCATCCGGACTAGCGGGGGCTCCTACAATGAGCAGTTCTTC.

This clone was seen just once. The chain joins TRBV7-2 to TRBJ1-4, with D hard to call. V lost 3 bases to trimming and J lost 4 bases, with 6 bases between them. The germline V gene has CDR1 SGHTA and CDR2 FQGNSA. This CDR3 spans 13 amino acids. CDR3 sequence: CASSLPSNEKLFF. In nucleotides, the CDR3 is TGTGCCAGCAGCTTGCCGAGTAATGAAAAACTGTTTTTT. Combining the CDR3 with reference TRBV7-2 and TRBJ1-4 gives the whole variable domain GAGVSQSPSNKVTEKGKDVELRCDPISGHTALYWYRQSLGQGLEFLIYFQGNSAPDKSGLPSDRFSAERTGGSVSTLTIQRTQQEDSAVYLCASSLPSNEKLFFGSGTQLSVL.

The V gene is TRBV5-4, the J gene TRBJ2-4; weak D call: TRBD1 (6 bases). V was trimmed by 4 bases and J by 8 bases, leaving 19 bases between them. CDR3 length: 15 residues. The germline CDR1 and CDR2 sequences are SGHNT and YYREEE (reference sequence). In DNA form, the CDR3 reads TGTGCCAGCAGCGGCCGGGACACCGGGGCTGACATTCAGTACTTC. Its protein is CASSGRDTGADIQYF.

A word on this clone: Given a far larger clone just one base away, this is likely a sequencing read error. The gene calls are TRBV7-8 and TRBJ2-7; D uncertain. V was cut by 9 bases and J by 2 bases, with 20 bases left in between. The CDR3 length is 15 residues. CDR1 is SGHVS and CDR2 is FQNEAQ in the germline V gene. Written as DNA, the CDR3 is TGTGCCAGAAGTTTCCTCCGCTACTCACCCTACGAGCAGTACTTC. Amino acids: CARSFLRYSPYEQYF.

The gene calls are TRBV9 and TRBJ2-1, with 12 bases that match TRBD1. With 0 bases clipped from V and 4 bases from J, the junction kept 2 bases outside the gene matches. The CDR3 loop spans 16 amino acids. Germline V gives CDR1 SGDLS, CDR2 YYNGEE. CDR3 region: CASSVGGQGAYNEQFF. The DNA of the CDR3 is TGTGCCAGCAGCGTAGGGGGACAGGGGGCTTACAATGAGCAGTTCTTC.